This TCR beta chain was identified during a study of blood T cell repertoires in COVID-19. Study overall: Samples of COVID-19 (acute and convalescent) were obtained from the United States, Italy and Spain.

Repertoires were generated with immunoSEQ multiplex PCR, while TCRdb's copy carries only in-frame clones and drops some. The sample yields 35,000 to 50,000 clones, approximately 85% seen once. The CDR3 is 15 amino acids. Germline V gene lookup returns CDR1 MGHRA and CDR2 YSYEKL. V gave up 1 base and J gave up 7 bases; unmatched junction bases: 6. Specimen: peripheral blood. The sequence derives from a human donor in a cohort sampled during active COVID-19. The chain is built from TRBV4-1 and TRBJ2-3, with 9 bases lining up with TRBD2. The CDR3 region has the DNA TGCGCCAGCAGCCAAGGGGCGGGGGGGCCTTATACGCAGTATTTT. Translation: CASSQGAGGPYTQYF.